This T cell receptor (beta chain) originates from a study of memory CD4+ T cells and cytomegalovirus serostatus. Regarding this clone: Its antigen is unidentified.

V lost 3 bases and J lost 1, with 13 bases in between. Germline-derived CDR1 and CDR2 are SEHNR and FQNEAQ (reference sequence). The CDR3 sequence is 17 residues long. Original handling: After removing out-of-frame reads, over 2 million distinct TCRbeta sequences remained. Sequencing used immunoSEQ multiplex PCR; TCRdb keeps in-frame clones, though not all of them. The D gene and trimming were derived from the DNA, and the V and J assignments and clone size from that table. There are 45,000 to 60,000 clones in the sample; around 80% occur only once, and 2% lies in the top ten. The study's findings and limits: CD4+ memory repertoires contained about two fifths of the roughly 150 reported CMV TCRbeta sequences. Suggested: most of the CMV-linked TCR signature lies in CD4+ memory cells.

Single viable CD3+CD4+CD8-CD45RO+ cells were sorted as the memory CD4+ T cells. CD4+ T cells were isolated by positive magnetic selection. This TCR derives from an adult in good health and CMV-seropositive. The sequenced sample was memory CD4+ T cells from blood. V is TRBV7-9 and J is TRBJ2-6, with D maybe TRBD2 (6 bases). This chain's CDR3 is CASSFPNRGSGANVLTF. The CDR3 coding sequence is TGTGCCAGCAGCTTCCCTAATCGGGGGTCTGGGGCCAACGTCCTGACTTTC.